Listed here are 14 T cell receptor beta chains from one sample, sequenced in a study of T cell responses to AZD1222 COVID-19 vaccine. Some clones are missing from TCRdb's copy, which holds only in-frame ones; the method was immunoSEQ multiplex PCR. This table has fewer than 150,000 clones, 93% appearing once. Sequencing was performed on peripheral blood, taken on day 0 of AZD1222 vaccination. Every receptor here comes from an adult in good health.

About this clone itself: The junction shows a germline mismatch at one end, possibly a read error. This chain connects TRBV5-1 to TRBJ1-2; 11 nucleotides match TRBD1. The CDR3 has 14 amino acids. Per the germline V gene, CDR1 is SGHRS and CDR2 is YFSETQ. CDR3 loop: CASSSDRGHYGYTF. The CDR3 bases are TGCGCCAGCAGCTCGGACAGGGGGCACTACGGCTACACCTTC.

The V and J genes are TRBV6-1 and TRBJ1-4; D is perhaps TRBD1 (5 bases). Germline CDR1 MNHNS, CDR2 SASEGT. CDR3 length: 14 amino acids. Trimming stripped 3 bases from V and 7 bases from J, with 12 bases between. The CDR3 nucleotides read TGTGCCAGCAGTGATACCGGGGGTCGTGAAAAACTGTTTTTT. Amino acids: CASSDTGGREKLFF.

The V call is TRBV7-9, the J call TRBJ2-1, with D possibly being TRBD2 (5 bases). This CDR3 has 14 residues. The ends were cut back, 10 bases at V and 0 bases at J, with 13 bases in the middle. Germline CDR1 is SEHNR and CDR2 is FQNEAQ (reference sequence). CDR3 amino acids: CATLGTGSYNEQFF. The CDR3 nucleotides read TGTGCCACACTAGGCACCGGCTCCTACAATGAGCAGTTCTTC.

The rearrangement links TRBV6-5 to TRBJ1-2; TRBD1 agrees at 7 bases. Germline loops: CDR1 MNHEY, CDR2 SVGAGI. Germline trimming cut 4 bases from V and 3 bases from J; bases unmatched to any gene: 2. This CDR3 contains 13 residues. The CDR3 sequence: CASSSTGHYGYTF. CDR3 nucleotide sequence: TGTGCCAGCAGTTCGACAGGGCACTATGGCTACACCTTC.

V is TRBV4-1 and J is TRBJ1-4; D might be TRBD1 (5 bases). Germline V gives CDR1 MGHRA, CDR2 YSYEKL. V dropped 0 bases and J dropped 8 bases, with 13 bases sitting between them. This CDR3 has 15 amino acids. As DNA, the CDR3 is TGCGCCAGCAGCCAAGATCGTGGGACGGGAGAAAAACTGTTTTTT. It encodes CASSQDRGTGEKLFF.

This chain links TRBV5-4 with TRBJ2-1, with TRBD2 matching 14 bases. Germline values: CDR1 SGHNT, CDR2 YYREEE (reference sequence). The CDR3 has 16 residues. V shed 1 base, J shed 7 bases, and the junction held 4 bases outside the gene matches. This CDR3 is CASSLRLAGGPNEQFF. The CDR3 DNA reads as TGTGCCAGCAGCTTGCGACTAGCGGGGGGGCCGAATGAGCAGTTCTTC.

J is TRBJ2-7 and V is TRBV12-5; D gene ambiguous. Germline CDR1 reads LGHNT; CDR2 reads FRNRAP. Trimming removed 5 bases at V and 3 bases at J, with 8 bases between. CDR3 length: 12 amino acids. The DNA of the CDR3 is TGTGCTAGTGGTCACACCTTCTACGAGCAGTACTTC. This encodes CASGHTFYEQYF.

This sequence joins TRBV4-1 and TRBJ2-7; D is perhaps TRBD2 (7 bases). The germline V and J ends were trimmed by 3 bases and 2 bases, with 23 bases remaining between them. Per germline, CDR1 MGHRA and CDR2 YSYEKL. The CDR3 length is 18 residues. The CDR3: CASSHRWGGQGPAYEQYF. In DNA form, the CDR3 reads TGCGCCAGCAGCCATAGGTGGGGGGGCCAGGGGCCCGCCTACGAGCAGTACTTC.

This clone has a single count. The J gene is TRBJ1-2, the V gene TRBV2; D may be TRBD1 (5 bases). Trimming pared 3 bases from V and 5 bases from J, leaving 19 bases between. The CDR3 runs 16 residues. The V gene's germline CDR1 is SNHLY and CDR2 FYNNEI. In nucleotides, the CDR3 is TGTGCCAGCAGTGATTCCTCCGGACACCATAGATATGGCTACACCTTC. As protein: CASSDSSGHHRYGYTF.

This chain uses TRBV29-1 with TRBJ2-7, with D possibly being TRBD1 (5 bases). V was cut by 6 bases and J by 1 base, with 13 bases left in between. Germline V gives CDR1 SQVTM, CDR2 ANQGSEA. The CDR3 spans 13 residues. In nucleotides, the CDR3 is TGCAGCGTCAACTCTCAGGGATCCTACGAGCAGTACTTC. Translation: CSVNSQGSYEQYF.

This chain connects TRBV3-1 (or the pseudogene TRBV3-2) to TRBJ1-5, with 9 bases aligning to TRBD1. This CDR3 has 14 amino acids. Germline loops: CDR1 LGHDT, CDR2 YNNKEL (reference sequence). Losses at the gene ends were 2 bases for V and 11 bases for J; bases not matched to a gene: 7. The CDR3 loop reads CASSQSTGGVAQHF. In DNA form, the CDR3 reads TGTGCCAGCAGCCAATCGACAGGGGGAGTAGCCCAGCATTTT.

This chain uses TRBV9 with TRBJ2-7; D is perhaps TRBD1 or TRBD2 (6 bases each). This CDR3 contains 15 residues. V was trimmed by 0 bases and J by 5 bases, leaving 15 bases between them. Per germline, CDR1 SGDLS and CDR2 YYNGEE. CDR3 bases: TGTGCCAGCAGCGTAGGAGGAGGGGACATCGACGAGCAGTACTTC. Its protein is CASSVGGGDIDEQYF. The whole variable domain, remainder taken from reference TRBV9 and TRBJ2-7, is DSGVTQTPKHLITATGQRVTLRCSPRSGDLSVYWYQQSLDQGLQFLIQYYNGEERAKGNILERFSAQQFPDLHSELNLSSLELGDSALYFCASSVGGGDIDEQYFGPGTRLTVT.

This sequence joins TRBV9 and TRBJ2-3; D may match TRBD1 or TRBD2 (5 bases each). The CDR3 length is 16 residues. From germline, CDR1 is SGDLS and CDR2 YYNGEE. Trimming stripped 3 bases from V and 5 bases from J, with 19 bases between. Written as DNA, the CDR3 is TGTGCCAGCAGCGCCTTAACGGGGTCGACAGTAGATACGCAGTATTTT. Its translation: CASSALTGSTVDTQYF.

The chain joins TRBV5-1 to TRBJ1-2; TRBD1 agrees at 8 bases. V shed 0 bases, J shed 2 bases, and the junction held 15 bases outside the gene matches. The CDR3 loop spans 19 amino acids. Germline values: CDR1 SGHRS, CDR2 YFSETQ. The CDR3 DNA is TGCGCCAGCAGCTTGGCCGGGGCATGGTCAGGGGGCTTGAACTATGGCTACACCTTC. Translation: CASSLAGAWSGGLNYGYTF.